Included here is one TCR beta chain sequence, with context. Using immunoSEQ multiplex PCR, the repertoire was profiled, and TCRdb retains in-frame clones only, with some absent. The data contain about 95,000 clones, 85% to 90% of them singletons. The V end was cut by 4 bases, the J end by 0 bases, with 18 bases between. Looked up from germline, CDR1 is SGHVS and CDR2 is FNYEAQ. The CDR3 totals 17 residues. The sample belongs to a study of T cell responses to AZD1222 COVID-19 vaccine. This TCR came from an adult in good health. Source: peripheral blood, taken on day 0 of AZD1222 vaccination. The chain is built from TRBV7-6 and TRBJ1-2; no clear D. The CDR3 bases are TGTGCCAGCAGCTCAAGCCCATCGCAGGCTGCTAACTATGGCTACACCTTC. Protein sequence: CASSSSPSQAANYGYTF. The variable domain in full, with the rest retrieved from reference TRBV7-6 and TRBJ1-2, is GAGVSQSPRYKVTKRGQDVALRCDPISGHVSLYWYRQALGQGPEFLTYFNYEAQQDKSGLPNDRFSAERPEGSISTLTIQRTEQRDSAMYRCASSSSPSQAANYGYTFGSGTRLTVV.